The 18 T cell receptor beta chains presented below share a single source sample, sequenced in a study of cytomegalovirus exposure and HLA in healthy donors. The study ran its PCR with 60 Vbeta and 13 Jbeta primers. Profiled with immunoSEQ multiplex PCR; TCRdb holds only in-frame clones, not every one. The sample has about 190,000 clones, about 90% seen once. Sample: PBMCs. These TCRs come from a man younger than 40 in good health and CMV-seronegative.

V and J are TRBV5-4 and TRBJ1-2; 7 positions agree with TRBD1. With 5 bases clipped from V and 12 bases from J, the junction kept 28 bases outside the gene matches. Looked up from germline, CDR1 is SGHNT and CDR2 is YYREEE (reference sequence). The CDR3 runs 18 residues. CDR3 protein: CASRLSFSRKWGQPTDTF. CDR3 nucleotide sequence: TGTGCCAGCAGGCTGTCGTTCTCCCGTAAGTGGGGACAGCCCACGGACACCTTC.

V gene TRBV5-6 combines with J gene TRBJ2-5; no clear D. The V end lost 2 bases, the J end lost 4 bases, and 6 bases lay between the germline ends. This CDR3 region has 12 residues. Germline values: CDR1 SGHDT, CDR2 YYEEEE. CDR3 nucleotides: TGTGCCAGCAGCTTCTCGGGAGAGACCCAGTACTTC. Its protein product is CASSFSGETQYF.

The gene calls are TRBV18 and TRBJ1-5; 10 bases match TRBD1. The J segment lost 7 bases and the V segment lost 3 bases, leaving 6 bases of the junction unmatched. Germline CDR1 reads KGHSH; CDR2 reads LQKENI. CDR3 length equals 15 residues. This CDR3 is CASSPGQGGWQPQHF. The DNA of the CDR3 is TGTGCCAGCTCACCCGGACAGGGGGGATGGCAGCCCCAGCATTTT. Variable domain in full (rest from reference TRBV18 and TRBJ1-5): NAGVMQNPRHLVRRRGQEARLRCSPMKGHSHVYWYRQLPEEGLKFMVYLQKENIIDESGMPKERFSAEFPKEGPSILRIQQVVRGDSAAYFCASSPGQGGWQPQHFGDGTRLSIL.

Here the CDR3 reads CASSPPSLAGVWETQYF. The CDR3 nucleotides are TGTGCCAGCTCACCACCGTCCCTAGCGGGGGTTTGGGAGACCCAGTACTTC. The chain recombines TRBV18 with TRBJ2-5, with TRBD2 matching 10 bases. The germline V gene encodes CDR1 KGHSH and CDR2 LQKENI. Trimming took 0 bases from V and 5 from J; bases not matched to a gene: 9. This CDR3 is 17 amino acids long.

The J gene is TRBJ2-2, the V gene TRBV18; D unclear. The CDR3 extends over 14 amino acids. Germline CDR1 and CDR2: KGHSH and LQKENI. The V end was cut by 3 bases, the J end by 1 base, with 6 bases between. In DNA form, the CDR3 reads TGTGCCAGCTCACCGAGGCTGAACACCGGGGAGCTGTTTTTT. Amino acid sequence: CASSPRLNTGELFF.

The V and J genes are TRBV5-1 and TRBJ2-5; D perhaps matches TRBD2 (5 bases). Trimming stripped 1 base from V and 5 bases from J, with 12 bases between. CDR3 length: 14 amino acids. Germline CDR1 reads SGHRS; CDR2 reads YFSETQ. The chain's CDR3 is CASSLSGSGETQYF. DNA of the CDR3: TGCGCCAGCAGCTTGTCGGGGTCCGGTGAGACCCAGTACTTC.

V is TRBV5-1 and J is TRBJ2-3, with 13 bases lining up with TRBD2. The CDR3 totals 17 residues. Per the germline V gene, CDR1 is SGHRS and CDR2 is YFSETQ. J was trimmed by 6 bases and V by 0 bases; bases with no gene match: 7. The CDR3 protein is CASSLGLAGGRVDTQYF. The DNA for the CDR3 is TGCGCCAGCAGCTTGGGACTAGCGGGGGGCCGAGTTGATACGCAGTATTTT.

The chain combines TRBV28 with TRBJ1-5; maybe TRBD1 (5 bases). This CDR3 region has 13 residues. Germline CDR1 reads MDHEN; CDR2 reads SYDVKM. The V and J ends lost 3 bases and 5 bases respectively, with 8 bases between them. DNA for the CDR3: TGTGCCAGCAGTTTTGGGGGGGATCAGCCCCAGCATTTT. It specifies CASSFGGDQPQHF.

Concerning this clone itself: One end of the junction is discordant with germline, which a read error may explain. J is TRBJ1-4 and V is TRBV7-9, with D perhaps TRBD1 (6 bases). In germline, CDR1 is SEHNR, CDR2 FQNEAQ (reference sequence). The length of the CDR3 is 16 residues. In nucleotides, the CDR3 is TGTTCCAGCAGCTCCCCCGCACAGGGTTCGAACGAAAAACTGTTTTTT. Translating gives CSSSSPAQGSNEKLFF. The full variable domain, in which reference TRBV7-9 and TRBJ1-4 provide the parts outside the CDR3, is DTGVSQNPRHKITKRGQNVTFRCDPISEHNRLYWYRQTLGQGPEFLTYFQNEAQLEKSRLLSDRFSAERPKGSFSTLEIQRTEQGDSAMYLCSSSSPAQGSNEKLFFGSGTQLSVL.

The chain uses TRBV5-7 and TRBJ1-6; no definite D call. TRBV5-7 is assigned to the ORF class and has an uncertain function. The CDR3 is 14 amino acids. V lost 2 bases and J 10 bases, leaving 13 bases between the germline ends. The CDR3 is CASSFVGVNSPLHF. Here the CDR3 DNA reads TGTGCCAGCAGCTTTGTTGGAGTCAACTCACCCCTCCACTTT.

The V and J genes are TRBV11-2 and TRBJ2-3; 11 nucleotides agree with TRBD2. Trimming cost V 3 bases and J 5 bases; bases outside gene matches: 4. Germline lookup yields CDR1 SGHAT and CDR2 FQNNGV. The CDR3 runs 15 residues. CDR3 DNA sequence: TGTGCCAGCAGCTTGGGGCTAGCGGGGGGAGATACGCAGTATTTT. Protein: CASSLGLAGGDTQYF. Filled out from reference TRBV11-2 and TRBJ2-3, the complete variable domain reads EAGVAQSPRYKIIEKRQSVAFWCNPISGHATLYWYQQILGQGPKLLIQFQNNGVVDDSQLPKDRFSAERLKGVDSTLKIQPAKLEDSAVYLCASSLGLAGGDTQYFGPGTRLTVL.

This chain connects TRBV28 to TRBJ2-3; TRBD2 matches 8 bases. Germline CDR1 reads MDHEN; CDR2 reads SYDVKM. V trimming: 11 bases; J trimming: 1 base; junction bases outside the gene matches: 5. The CDR3 has 13 amino acids. The CDR3 region is CAGLTSGTDTQYF. The CDR3 DNA follows: TGTGCCGGGCTGACTAGCGGCACAGATACGCAGTATTTT.

V gene TRBV28 combines with J gene TRBJ2-2; tentative D call: TRBD1 (7 bases). V lost 5 bases and J lost 5, with 15 bases in between. The CDR3 totals 15 residues. Looked up from germline, CDR1 is MDHEN and CDR2 is SYDVKM. CDR3 amino acids: CASSKASGGTGELFF. Written as DNA, the CDR3 is TGTGCCAGCAGTAAGGCGTCAGGGGGGACCGGGGAGCTGTTTTTT.

The gene calls are TRBV10-3 and TRBJ2-3, with D possibly matching TRBD1 (5 bases). The CDR3 loop spans 12 amino acids. Trimming removed 2 bases from V and 5 bases from J, with 5 bases in between. The V gene's germline CDR1 is ENHRY and CDR2 SYGVKD. CDR3 DNA: TGTGCCATCAGTGAGAGGGGAGATACGCAGTATTTT. Translated: CAISERGDTQYF.

The chain couples TRBV10-1 to TRBJ1-5; no clear D gene. Looked up from germline, CDR1 is WNHNN and CDR2 is SYGVQD (reference sequence). The CDR3 consists of 10 residues. V lost 8 bases and J 7 bases, leaving 6 bases between the germline ends. CDR3 DNA sequence: TGCGCCAGCCCGCGACAGCCCCAGCATTTT. This translates into CASPRQPQHF.

This chain connects TRBV28 to TRBJ1-2; no clear D. The V end was cut by 3 bases, the J end by 5 bases, with 13 bases between. The length of the CDR3 is 14 residues. Germline CDR1 MDHEN, CDR2 SYDVKM. The CDR3 here is CASSLIGRGYGYTF. The CDR3 nucleotides are TGTGCCAGCAGTTTGATTGGGAGAGGGTATGGCTACACCTTC.

The CDR3 reads CASSPLGQGVGETQYF. The CDR3 coding sequence is TGTGCCAGCAGCCCTCTAGGACAGGGGGTAGGAGAGACCCAGTACTTC. This sequence joins TRBV28 and TRBJ2-5, with 10 positions matching TRBD1. This CDR3 spans 16 amino acids. Germline V gene sequence: CDR1 MDHEN, CDR2 SYDVKM. V was clipped by 6 bases and J by 4 bases; unmatched bases: 11.

The chain employs TRBV27 and TRBJ2-3; D not certain. Germline V gene lookup returns CDR1 MNHEY and CDR2 SMNVEV (reference sequence). The CDR3 covers 14 residues. Trimming stripped 6 bases from V and 0 bases from J, with 10 bases between. In nucleotides, the CDR3 is TGTGCCAGCAGCTTGACTTATAGCACAGATACGCAGTATTTT. It encodes CASSLTYSTDTQYF.